The sequence of this T cell receptor beta chain was determined in a study of CXCR3-negative and CXCR3-positive naive CD8 T cells. Preparation of TRB cDNA libraries relied on 5' RACE carrying UMI labels. Reprocessing the 5' RACE reads, TCRdb reports a single entry for every CDR3 protein and omits DNA. The repertoire table contains 45,000 to 55,000 distinct CDR3 sequences. Looked up from germline, CDR1 is GTSNPN and CDR2 is SVGIG (reference sequence). There are 20 residues in the CDR3. Whole-study results and caveats: The majority of assays used fresh PBMCs, and CXCR3 expression partially decreased after cryopreservation. Within a donor, both naive subsets shared TRBV-TRBJ usage, unlike memory cells.

A note on this clonotype: Its antigen is not known.

V is TRBV30 and J is TRBJ2-3; the D gene TCRdb calls, TRBD2, cannot be checked with no DNA. The TCR originated in a human donor in good health. Some clones in this sample may be carry-over from other donors' samples. The sample consisted of memory CD8+ T cells from blood. CDR3 protein: CAWSAQIAGKWEARTDTQYF.